Shown below are 20 T cell receptor beta chains from a single sample sequenced in a study of glioma-infiltrating T cells after dendritic cell vaccination. The assay was immunoSEQ multiplex PCR, and TCRdb's table has in-frame clones only and misses some. The sample has 30,000 to 40,000 clones, approximately 82% seen once. Sequences were derived from blood, sampled before dendritic cell vaccination. The source of these receptors is a human donor with glioblastoma.

This chain uses TRBV18 with TRBJ2-1; tentative D call: TRBD2 (5 bases). This CDR3 is 12 amino acids long. Trimming removed 3 bases at V and 8 bases at J, with 8 bases between. Germline assignment: CDR1 KGHSH and CDR2 LQKENI. The DNA of the CDR3 is TGTGCCAGCTCACCGAGGGTTGATGAGCAGTTCTTC. Translating gives CASSPRVDEQFF. The whole variable domain, filled in from reference TRBV18 and TRBJ2-1, reads NAGVMQNPRHLVRRRGQEARLRCSPMKGHSHVYWYRQLPEEGLKFMVYLQKENIIDESGMPKERFSAEFPKEGPSILRIQQVVRGDSAAYFCASSPRVDEQFFGPGTRLTVL.

This clone was recorded once. The chain joins TRBV4-2 to TRBJ2-5; possible D gene TRBD2, 5 bases. This CDR3 is built from 18 residues. V lost 4 bases to trimming and J lost 0 bases, with 21 bases between them. Germline V lookup: CDR1 LGHNA, CDR2 YNFKEQ. This CDR3 reads CASSLSEDPFKYQETQYF. The CDR3 nucleotides read TGTGCCAGCAGCCTTTCGGAGGATCCGTTCAAGTACCAAGAGACCCAGTACTTC.

V is TRBV6-5 and J is TRBJ1-3; D is unclear. Trimming removed 7 bases from V and 1 base from J, with 5 bases in between. In germline, CDR1 is MNHEY, CDR2 SVGAGI. The CDR3 runs to 12 residues. The CDR3 protein is CASKTSGNTIYF. CDR3 nucleotides: TGTGCCAGCAAAACATCTGGAAACACCATATATTTT.

CDR3 sequence reads: CASSDRDRGFYYGYTF. In nucleotides, the CDR3 is TGTGCCAGTAGTGACCGGGACAGGGGGTTTTATTACGGCTACACCTTC. The chain carries TRBV19 and TRBJ1-2; 11 bases match TRBD1. Germline V CDR1 and CDR2: LNHDA, SQIVND (reference sequence). This CDR3 comprises 16 residues. V shed 5 bases and J 8 bases; nucleotides not matched to a gene: 13. The full variable domain, with the rest looked up from reference TRBV19 and TRBJ1-2, is DGGITQSPKYLFRKEGQNVTLSCEQNLNHDAMYWYRQDPGQGLRLIYYSQIVNDFQKGDIAEGYSVSREKKESFPLTVTSAQKNPTAFYLCASSDRDRGFYYGYTFGSGTRLTVV.

The V and J genes are TRBV19 and TRBJ1-2, with D perhaps TRBD1 (6 bases). CDR1 and CDR2 from the germline V gene are LNHDA and SQIVND (reference sequence). CDR3 size: 13 residues. Trimming took off 6 bases at V and 8 bases at J, with 16 bases between the two ends. The CDR3 sequence: CASRPWTAEGYTF. CDR3 nucleotides: TGTGCCAGTAGGCCATGGACAGCGGAGGGCTACACCTTC. Drawing the rest from reference TRBV19 and TRBJ1-2, the complete variable domain is DGGITQSPKYLFRKEGQNVTLSCEQNLNHDAMYWYRQDPGQGLRLIYYSQIVNDFQKGDIAEGYSVSREKKESFPLTVTSAQKNPTAFYLCASRPWTAEGYTFGSGTRLTVV.

The chain has TRBV7-3 and TRBJ2-4; possibly TRBD2 for D (6 bases). Per the germline V gene, CDR1 is SGHTA and CDR2 is FQGTGA. Trimming removed 2 bases at V and 5 bases at J, with 7 bases between. The length of the CDR3 is 13 residues. This CDR3 reads CASSLAGQNIQYF. In nucleotides, the CDR3 is TGTGCCAGCAGCTTAGCGGGACAAAACATTCAGTACTTC.

The chain combines TRBV29-1 with TRBJ1-2; the D is unclear. The CDR3 runs to 12 residues. The germline gives CDR1 SQVTM, CDR2 ANQGSEA. The ends were cut back, 3 bases at V and 2 bases at J, with 7 bases in the middle. The CDR3, as DNA: TGCAGCGTTGATGGGCACAACTATGGCTACACCTTC. Protein product: CSVDGHNYGYTF.

J is TRBJ1-5 and V is TRBV2; D gene uncertain. V gave up 2 bases and J gave up 2 bases, with 13 bases separating them. CDR3 size: 16 residues. The germline V gene encodes CDR1 SNHLY and CDR2 FYNNEI. The CDR3 reads CASSELEGEGNQPQHF. In DNA form, the CDR3 reads TGTGCCAGCAGTGAATTAGAGGGAGAGGGCAATCAGCCCCAGCATTTT.

The chain is built from TRBV9 and TRBJ2-1; TRBD2 agrees at 11 bases. The CDR3 totals 15 residues. V lost 2 bases, J lost 4 bases, and 2 bases stayed unmatched. CDR1 is SGDLS, CDR2 YYNGEE, per germline. CDR3 protein: CASSVSGGEYNEQFF. CDR3 DNA sequence: TGTGCCAGCAGCGTTAGCGGGGGGGAGTACAATGAGCAGTTCTTC.

This chain uses TRBV5-6 with TRBJ2-1; D ambiguous. The CDR3 is 16 amino acids. V lost 1 base and J lost 0, with 11 bases in between. Per germline, CDR1 SGHDT and CDR2 YYEEEE. The CDR3 nucleotides read TGTGCCAGCAGCTTGTCCCGGTTTAGCTCCTACAATGAGCAGTTCTTC. Amino acids: CASSLSRFSSYNEQFF.

This clone was seen a handful of times. This rearrangement joins TRBV29-1 to TRBJ1-3; D call uncertain. Germline V gene data show CDR1 as SQVTM and CDR2 as ANQGSEA. The V end lost 4 bases, the J end lost 4 bases, and 11 bases lay between the germline ends. The CDR3 sequence is 13 residues long. The CDR3 sequence: CSVAPSGGNTIYF. CDR3 coding DNA: TGCAGCGTTGCGCCCTCCGGGGGAAACACCATATATTTT.

V gene TRBV15 combines with J gene TRBJ2-3; D possibly corresponds to TRBD2 (7 bases). The length of the CDR3 is 18 residues. V lost 0 bases and J lost 0, with 16 bases in between. CDR1 LNHNV and CDR2 YYDKDF come from the germline V gene (reference sequence). The CDR3, as DNA: TGTGCCACCAGCAGAGATCGGGCCCGGGGGGCTAGCACAGATACGCAGTATTTT. Protein sequence: CATSRDRARGASTDTQYF.

The chain has TRBV4-1 and TRBJ2-5; 11 bases are shared with TRBD2. The germline CDR1 and CDR2 sequences are MGHRA and YSYEKL. V trimming: 4 bases; J trimming: 3 bases; junction bases outside the gene matches: 10. This CDR3 region has 17 residues. CDR3 in DNA: TGCGCCAGCAGCCGCTATACTAGCGGGGGACGGAAAGAGACCCAGTACTTC. Translating gives CASSRYTSGGRKETQYF.

The CDR3 DNA follows: TGCGCCAGCAGCCAGGCCTTTGGGCAGGGGGCAGATACGCAGTATTTT. Translating it yields CASSQAFGQGADTQYF. The chain joins TRBV4-3 to TRBJ2-3, with 7 bases fitting TRBD1. Germline V gene data show CDR1 as LGHNA and CDR2 as YSLEER. The V gene end was trimmed by 3 bases and the J gene end by 4 bases; junction bases not matched to a gene: 10. The CDR3 consists of 16 residues.

The V call is TRBV7-3, the J call TRBJ2-5, with 10 bases aligning to TRBD2. This CDR3 has 15 amino acids. Germline values: CDR1 SGHTA, CDR2 FQGTGA. The J segment lost 5 bases and the V segment lost 3 bases, leaving 6 bases of the junction unmatched. The CDR3 is CASSFSGGLQETQYF. For the CDR3, the DNA is TGTGCCAGCAGCTTTAGCGGGGGGTTGCAGGAGACCCAGTACTTC.

The chain couples TRBV5-8 to TRBJ1-3, with unresolved D. Trimming shortened V by 7 bases and J by 2 bases, and 13 bases separated the two germline ends. The CDR3 is 14 residues long. CDR1 is SGHTS and CDR2 is YDEGEE in the germline V gene. The CDR3 region has the DNA TGTGCCAGCGCTTGGGGAGTTACTGGAAACACCATATATTTT. Protein product: CASAWGVTGNTIYF.

This clone was observed a few times. The CDR3 DNA reads TGTGCCAGCAGCCCATTCGGACTAGCCCTCAATGAGCAGTTCTTC. Translating gives CASSPFGLALNEQFF. The chain recombines TRBV11-3 with TRBJ2-1; the match to TRBD2 covers 8 bases. Germline CDR1 SGHNT, CDR2 YENEEA. V lost 5 bases to trimming and J lost 6 bases; unmatched junction nucleotides: 9. The CDR3 runs 15 residues.

The chain recombines TRBV4-1 with TRBJ2-5; the match to TRBD2 covers 8 bases. The CDR3 contains 19 residues. The ends lost 0 bases at V and 1 base at J; junction bases unmatched: 13. Germline CDR1 MGHRA, CDR2 YSYEKL. The CDR3 nucleotides read TGCGCCAGCAGCCAAGACTGGATCGCCAGCGGGGGAGCCCAAGAGACCCAGTACTTC. Translated, it gives CASSQDWIASGGAQETQYF.

The CDR3 nucleotides are TGCGCCAGCAGGCGCGGGTCTAGCGGGGGGGCTGGCACAGATACGCAGTATTTT. Translated, it gives CASRRGSSGGAGTDTQYF. The J gene is TRBJ2-3, the V gene TRBV4-1; 12 bases are shared with TRBD2. The CDR3 is 18 amino acids. J gave up 1 base and V 6 bases, and 11 bases lay outside the gene matches. Germline CDR1 and CDR2: MGHRA and YSYEKL.

This rearrangement joins TRBV7-9 to TRBJ2-7; TRBD2 is a possible D gene (5 bases). Germline V gene lookup returns CDR1 SEHNR and CDR2 FQNEAQ (reference sequence). Trimming removed 3 bases at V and 2 bases at J, with 11 bases between. The CDR3 loop spans 14 amino acids. The CDR3 here is CASSFNEGPYEQYF. The DNA for the CDR3 is TGTGCCAGCAGCTTCAATGAGGGCCCCTACGAGCAGTACTTC.